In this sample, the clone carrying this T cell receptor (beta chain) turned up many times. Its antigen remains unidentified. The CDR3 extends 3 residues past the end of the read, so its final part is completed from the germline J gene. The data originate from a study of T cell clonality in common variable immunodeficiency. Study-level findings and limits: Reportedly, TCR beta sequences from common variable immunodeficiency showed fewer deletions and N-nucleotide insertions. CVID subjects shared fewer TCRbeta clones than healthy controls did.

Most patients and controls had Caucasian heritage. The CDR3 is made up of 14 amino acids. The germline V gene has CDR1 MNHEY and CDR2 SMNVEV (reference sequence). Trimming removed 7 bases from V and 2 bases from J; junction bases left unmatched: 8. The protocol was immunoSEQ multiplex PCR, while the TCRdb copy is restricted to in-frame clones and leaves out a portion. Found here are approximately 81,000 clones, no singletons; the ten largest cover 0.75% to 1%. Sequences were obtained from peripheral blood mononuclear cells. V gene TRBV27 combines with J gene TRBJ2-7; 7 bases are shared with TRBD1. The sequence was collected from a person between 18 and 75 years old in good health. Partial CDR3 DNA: TGTGCCAGCACCTTACAGGGGACCACCTACGAG. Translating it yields CASTLQGTTYE. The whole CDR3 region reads CASTLQGTTYEQYF.